These 7 T cell receptor beta chains originate from one sample sequenced in a study of OX40 agonist ivuxolimab in advanced cancers. TCRdb's copy holds only in-frame clones and misses some; the assay was immunoSEQ multiplex PCR. Here the sample spans more than 5,500 clones, around 84% being singletons. The sequenced sample was CD4+ or CD8+ T cells sorted from blood, obtained in a trial of the OX40 agonist ivuxolimab. Source of these receptors: an adult with an advanced solid tumor such as melanoma, head and neck, liver or kidney cancer.

The J gene is TRBJ2-7, the V gene TRBV5-4; D is possibly TRBD1 (6 bases). CDR1 SGHNT and CDR2 YYREEE come from the germline V gene (reference sequence). Between the trimmed V and J ends, which lost 4 bases and 0 bases, there was a span of 11 bases. The CDR3 loop spans 14 amino acids. In DNA form, the CDR3 reads TGTGCCAGCAGCGATTGGACAGACTCCTACGAGCAGTACTTC. Residues: CASSDWTDSYEQYF.

The chain carries TRBV4-1 and TRBJ1-1, with D hard to call. Trimming left V 2 bases short and J 0 bases short, with 10 bases between. This CDR3 is 15 amino acids long. Looked up from germline, CDR1 is MGHRA and CDR2 is YSYEKL. CDR3 protein: CASSQTDRVNTEAFF. The DNA for the CDR3 is TGCGCCAGCAGCCAAACAGACCGGGTGAACACTGAAGCTTTCTTT.

The V call is TRBV27, the J call TRBJ2-3; 12 bases map to TRBD2. Trimming cost V 4 bases and J 0 bases; bases outside gene matches: 5. There are 17 residues in the CDR3. Looked up from germline, CDR1 is MNHEY and CDR2 is SMNVEV (reference sequence). CDR3 sequence (DNA): TGTGCCAGCAGTTCGAGACTAGCGGGAGAGAGCACAGATACGCAGTATTTT. It yields the protein CASSSRLAGESTDTQYF.

This clone was picked up one time. The rearrangement links TRBV19 to TRBJ2-6; possible D gene TRBD2, 6 bases. Trimming took 4 bases from V and 2 from J, leaving 21 bases between them. Germline loops: CDR1 LNHDA, CDR2 SQIVND (reference sequence). CDR3 size: 19 residues. The CDR3 DNA sequence: TGTGCCAGTAGTACTACCTCCGGGACCGCGGGGACTGGGGCCAACGTCCTGACTTTC. Translation: CASSTTSGTAGTGANVLTF.

The gene calls are TRBV2 and TRBJ2-7; 7 nucleotides line up with TRBD1. The trim removed 0 bases at V and 0 bases at J, leaving 2 bases unmatched. CDR3 length: 15 residues. Germline V lookup: CDR1 SNHLY, CDR2 FYNNEI. CDR3 protein: CASSEATGSSYEQYF. CDR3 DNA: TGTGCCAGCAGTGAAGCGACAGGGAGCTCCTACGAGCAGTACTTC. The full variable domain, its missing parts supplied by reference TRBV2 and TRBJ2-7, is EPEVTQTPSHQVTQMGQEVILRCVPISNHLYFYWYRQILGQKVEFLVSFYNNEISEKSEIFDDQFSVERPDGSNFTLKIRSTKLEDSAMYFCASSEATGSSYEQYFGPGTRLTVT.

The chain has TRBV11-2 and TRBJ2-5; a weak D match, TRBD2 (6 bases). Germline-derived CDR1 and CDR2 are SGHAT and FQNNGV. Deletions cut 3 bases from V and 3 bases from J, with 14 bases between. This CDR3 is built from 15 residues. CDR3 region: CASSFHVAAEETQYF. The CDR3 DNA is TGTGCCAGCAGCTTCCACGTAGCGGCAGAAGAGACCCAGTACTTC.

J is TRBJ2-4 and V is TRBV9; D not resolved. V was trimmed by 0 bases and J by 1 base, leaving 2 bases between them. This CDR3 has 13 amino acids. Germline V gives CDR1 SGDLS, CDR2 YYNGEE. CDR3 nucleotide sequence: TGTGCCAGCAGCGTAGGGGCCAAAAACATTCAGTACTTC. Translation gives CASSVGAKNIQYF.